The 21 T cell receptor beta chains in this list originate from one sample, sequenced in a study of spatial heterogeneity in lung cancer. The sample's time point: sample taken at primary tumor resection. Researchers sequenced whole RNA taken from tumor, nontumor lung or frozen PBMC without sorting. From the 5' RACE reads, TCRdb called clonotypes with MiXCR, one entry per CDR3 protein. The sample yields under 100,000 distinct CDR3 sequences, about 9.4% seen once. Sequenced material: PBMCs, taken at surgery. These TCRs come from a male donor with early-stage non-small cell lung cancer.

The V call is TRBV5-1, the J call TRBJ2-1; TRBD2 matches 9 bases. Looked up from germline, CDR1 is SGHRS and CDR2 is YFSETQ. V trimming: 0 bases; J trimming: 7 bases; junction bases outside the gene matches: 5. This CDR3 comprises 15 residues. This CDR3 reads CASSLVAGGPNEQFF. The CDR3 region has the DNA TGCGCCAGCAGCTTGGTGGCGGGGGGGCCGAATGAGCAGTTCTTC.

This clonotype was recorded many times. The DNA of the CDR3 is TGTGCCAGCAGTTGGGACTCGGCTGGAGAGACCCAGTACTTC. As protein: CASSWDSAGETQYF. This chain connects TRBV6-2 or TRBV6-3 to TRBJ2-5, with D possibly matching TRBD2 (6 bases). Trimming left V 4 bases short and J 4 bases short, with 13 bases between. The CDR3 consists of 14 residues. CDR1 and CDR2 from the germline V gene are MNHEY and SVGEGT.

This clonotype was recorded at least ten times. V and J are TRBV20-1 and TRBJ2-3; TRBD2 matches at 13 bases. This CDR3 comprises 15 residues. The junction had 5 bases not matched to a gene; V was cut back by 0 bases and J by 8 bases. Per the germline V gene, CDR1 is DFQATT and CDR2 is SNEGSKA (reference sequence). The CDR3 nucleotides read TGCAGTGCTAGAGATTCTCGGACTAGCGGGAGTACGCAGTATTTT. Its protein is CSARDSRTSGSTQYF.

This clonotype turned up a few times. This chain joins TRBV3-1 and TRBJ2-1; the match to TRBD2 covers 12 bases. The germline V gene has CDR1 LGHDT and CDR2 YNNKEL (reference sequence). The CDR3 sequence is 16 residues long. V dropped 4 bases and J dropped 4; count of bases not matched to a gene: 5. The CDR3 DNA follows: TGTGCCAGCAGCCCTTATGGGACTAGCGGGTACAATGAGCAGTTCTTC. Translating it yields CASSPYGTSGYNEQFF.

This rearrangement joins TRBV3-1 to TRBJ2-7; tentatively, D is TRBD2 (6 bases). V lost 2 bases to trimming and J lost 1 base, with 15 bases between them. The CDR3 is 16 residues long. Germline-derived CDR1 and CDR2 are LGHDT and YNNKEL (reference sequence). The CDR3 bases are TGTGCCAGCAGCCAAAGGGGCTCTGCGGGATCCTACGAGCAGTACTTC. This encodes CASSQRGSAGSYEQYF.

This clonotype was observed a handful of times. This chain uses TRBV6-4 with TRBJ1-2; 7 bases line up with TRBD1. Trimming at V came to 6 bases and at J to 3 bases, leaving 4 bases not matched to a gene. CDR1 and CDR2 from the germline V gene are MRHNA and SNTAGT. This CDR3 region has 13 residues. CDR3 region: CASSGTGDYGYTF. CDR3 nucleotide sequence: TGTGCCAGCAGCGGAACAGGGGACTATGGCTACACCTTC.

This clonotype appeared many times. V usage is TRBV29-1 and J usage is TRBJ2-5; possibly TRBD1 for D (6 bases). The CDR3 contains 13 residues. V shed 3 bases and J shed 3 bases, with 11 bases lying between them. Germline V lookup: CDR1 SQVTM, CDR2 ANQGSEA. CDR3 in DNA: TGCAGCGTTGATCAGGGGCACGAAGAGACCCAGTACTTC. Protein sequence: CSVDQGHEETQYF.

This chain joins TRBV7-2 and TRBJ2-1; D gene unclear. Germline CDR1 SGHTA, CDR2 FQGNSA. This CDR3 is 13 amino acids long. V lost 2 bases, J lost 9 bases, and 11 bases lay in between. The CDR3 spells CASSLSHRGEQFF. CDR3 nucleotide sequence: TGTGCCAGCAGCTTAAGCCACCGAGGTGAGCAGTTCTTC.

This clonotype was picked up many times. The rearrangement links TRBV11-2 to TRBJ2-5; weak D call: TRBD2 (5 bases). V was pared by 5 bases and J by 5 bases, with 18 bases between. CDR1 is SGHAT, CDR2 FQNNGV, per germline. The CDR3 covers 15 residues. This CDR3 is CASSPSRVQGETQYF. CDR3 nucleotides: TGTGCCAGCAGCCCTTCGAGGGTACAAGGCGAGACCCAGTACTTC.

There are a few counts of this clonotype. The J gene is TRBJ2-1, the V gene TRBV7-9; no firm D call. V was clipped by 0 bases and J by 0 bases, with 6 bases between them. Germline V lookup: CDR1 SEHNR, CDR2 FQNEAQ (reference sequence). The CDR3 length is 15 residues. CDR3 sequence (DNA): TGTGCCAGCAGCTTAGCAACCAGCTCCTACAATGAGCAGTTCTTC. It yields the protein CASSLATSSYNEQFF.

In this sample, this clonotype turned up a few times. The rearrangement joins TRBV7-9 to TRBJ2-5; no clear D gene. The V end was cut by 5 bases, the J end by 2 bases, with 12 bases between. Per germline, CDR1 SEHNR and CDR2 FQNEAQ (reference sequence). CDR3 length equals 14 residues. CDR3 coding DNA: TGTGCCAGCAGCCCCCTTTCCAGGCAAGAGACCCAGTACTTC. Translated: CASSPLSRQETQYF.

This clonotype was observed many times. J is TRBJ1-5 and V is TRBV2; TRBD1 agrees at 7 bases. This CDR3 contains 15 residues. CDR1 is SNHLY and CDR2 is FYNNEI in the germline V gene. With 7 bases clipped from V and 0 bases from J, the junction kept 6 bases outside the gene matches. The CDR3, as DNA: TGTGCCAGCAAACTCCAGGGGGTTAGCAATCAGCCCCAGCATTTT. It codes for CASKLQGVSNQPQHF.

This clonotype was seen ten or more times. This rearrangement joins TRBV20-1 to TRBJ2-1; D possibly corresponds to TRBD1 (6 bases). Germline CDR1 reads DFQATT; CDR2 reads SNEGSKA (reference sequence). The CDR3 consists of 15 residues. V was cut by 3 bases and J by 4 bases, with 16 bases left in between. CDR3 amino acids: CSASGLQGHYNEQFF. The CDR3 DNA reads TGCAGTGCTAGCGGTCTACAGGGTCATTACAATGAGCAGTTCTTC.

This clonotype was picked up many times. Written as DNA, the CDR3 is TGTGCCATCAGTGAGTCGAAAGGAGTGAACACTGAAGCTTTCTTT. This encodes CAISESKGVNTEAFF. This chain links TRBV10-3 with TRBJ1-1; D is ambiguous. The V gene's germline CDR1 is ENHRY and CDR2 SYGVKD. Trimming took off 0 bases at V and 0 bases at J, with 8 bases between the two ends. CDR3 size: 15 residues.

The table lists this clonotype with many counts. The chain carries TRBV18 and TRBJ2-1; D uncertain. The ends were cut back, 0 bases at V and 5 bases at J, with 14 bases in the middle. The germline gives CDR1 KGHSH, CDR2 LQKENI. The CDR3 runs 16 residues. CDR3 sequence reads: CASSPPQMRSNNEQFF. CDR3 coding DNA: TGTGCCAGCTCACCACCACAAATGAGGTCTAACAATGAGCAGTTCTTC. Variable domain in full (rest from reference TRBV18 and TRBJ2-1): NAGVMQNPRHLVRRRGQEARLRCSPMKGHSHVYWYRQLPEEGLKFMVYLQKENIIDESGMPKERFSAEFPKEGPSILRIQQVVRGDSAAYFCASSPPQMRSNNEQFFGPGTRLTVL.

This clonotype was seen many times. This chain joins TRBV20-1 and TRBJ1-4; no definite D call. The germline CDR1 and CDR2 sequences are DFQATT and SNEGSKA (reference sequence). This CDR3 is built from 12 residues. The V end lost 6 bases, the J end lost 8 bases, and 13 bases lay between the germline ends. The CDR3 sequence: CSAQLGPEKLFF. The CDR3 nucleotides read TGCAGTGCCCAATTGGGTCCGGAAAAACTGTTTTTT.

The chain couples TRBV20-1 to TRBJ2-7; no reliable D call. V lost 6 bases to trimming and J lost 0 bases, with 9 bases between them. The germline V gene has CDR1 DFQATT and CDR2 SNEGSKA (reference sequence). CDR3 length equals 12 residues. CDR3 residues: CSAHHNSYEQYF. CDR3 nucleotide sequence: TGCAGTGCACATCACAACTCCTACGAGCAGTACTTC.

The chain links TRBV29-1 to TRBJ2-3; D might be TRBD1 or TRBD2, each matching 5 bases. V lost 7 bases, J lost 0 bases, and 8 bases lay in between. Germline V CDR1 and CDR2: SQVTM, ANQGSEA. The CDR3 is 12 amino acids. The CDR3 bases are TGCAGCGCAAGGGACAGCACAGATACGCAGTATTTT. Its protein product is CSARDSTDTQYF.

This clonotype showed up just a few times. The chain joins TRBV4-3 to TRBJ2-1; D uncertain. From germline, CDR1 is LGHNA and CDR2 YSLEER. Trimming removed 4 bases from V and 0 bases from J, with 13 bases in between. The length of the CDR3 is 16 residues. CDR3 residues: CASSPRAKGSYNEQFF. CDR3 DNA: TGCGCCAGCAGCCCTAGGGCCAAGGGCTCCTACAATGAGCAGTTCTTC.

This clonotype was recorded at least ten times. J is TRBJ1-1 and V is TRBV21-1; no DNA check was done on the table's D call, TRBD1. TRBV21-1 is given as a pseudogene. The CDR3 has 14 amino acids. The CDR3 DNA is TGTGCCAGCAGCAATCGGGACATGAACACTGAAGCTTTCTTT. Translating it yields CASSNRDMNTEAFF.

V is TRBV19 and J is TRBJ2-7; D might be TRBD1 or TRBD2, each matching 6 bases. CDR1 is LNHDA and CDR2 is SQIVND in the germline V gene (reference sequence). The CDR3 covers 16 residues. V was pared by 7 bases and J by 0 bases, with 19 bases between. DNA for the CDR3: TGTGCCAGTATCCTATCGGGGGAGGACAGCTCCTACGAGCAGTACTTC. As protein: CASILSGEDSSYEQYF. Full variable domain (outside the CDR3, taken from reference TRBV19 and TRBJ2-7): DGGITQSPKYLFRKEGQNVTLSCEQNLNHDAMYWYRQDPGQGLRLIYYSQIVNDFQKGDIAEGYSVSREKKESFPLTVTSAQKNPTAFYLCASILSGEDSSYEQYFGPGTRLTVT.